This note documents a single T cell receptor (beta chain) sequence. What it recognizes is unknown. V shed 3 bases, J shed 6 bases, and the junction held 4 bases outside the gene matches. The CDR3 runs to 14 residues. Germline V lookup: CDR1 SGDLS, CDR2 YYNGEE. This sample is drawn from a study of OX40 agonist ivuxolimab in advanced cancers. Study context: Therapy given before enrollment (anti-PD-1, anti-PD-L1 or anti-CTLA-4) was allowed, and roughly 41% had some. Study results and caveats: There was clonal expansion of CD4+ and CD8+ blood T cells by week 6 at 0.1 to 3.0 mg/kg.

Data came from immunoSEQ multiplex PCR; TCRdb stores just in-frame clones and leaves some out. There are roughly 100,000 clones in the sample; around 82% occur only once, and 3.5% to 4% lies in the top ten. The clonotype originates from an adult with an advanced solid tumor such as melanoma, head and neck, liver or kidney cancer. The chain has TRBV9 and TRBJ2-1; TRBD1 matches at 9 bases. The sequences come from CD4+ or CD8+ T cells sorted from blood, collected in a trial of the OX40 agonist ivuxolimab. The CDR3 sequence is CASSAWTGVNEQFF. The CDR3 DNA reads TGTGCCAGCAGCGCTTGGACAGGGGTCAATGAGCAGTTCTTC.